A single sample gave rise to the 23 T cell receptor beta chains below, sequenced in a study of T cells expressing NK-cell markers. With the 5' RACE reads reprocessed, TCRdb shows one record per CDR3 protein and no DNA. Recorded for this sample: about 380,000 distinct CDR3 sequences. Material for sequencing was blood T cells: a sorted CD56 or NKG2C T cell subset, CD4+ or CD8+ T cells, or bulk PBMC T cells (not recorded which). All receptors derive from a man aged 18-75 years in good health.

The chain recombines TRBV4-1 with TRBJ2-1; as DNA is missing, the TRBD1 call by TCRdb cannot be tested. This CDR3 comprises 19 residues. The germline V gene encodes CDR1 MGHRA and CDR2 YSYEKL. The CDR3 loop reads CASSQGPGKQGANYNEQFF.

The chain carries TRBV12-3 or TRBV12-4 and TRBJ1-5; checking the TCRdb D call of TRBD1 is not possible without DNA. The CDR3 runs to 14 residues. The CDR3 sequence is CASRSRDTHQPQHF.

The rearrangement joins TRBV7-2 to TRBJ2-3; TCRdb calls TRBD1, which cannot be checked without DNA. The CDR3 runs to 17 residues. Germline V CDR1 and CDR2: SGHTA, FQGNSA. Here the CDR3 reads CASSSGQGAVGTDTQYF.

The genes are TRBV5-1 and TRBJ2-3; the TCRdb D gene call, TRBD1, has no DNA to confirm it. Germline V gene sequence: CDR1 SGHRS, CDR2 YFSETQ. The CDR3 extends over 12 amino acids. The CDR3 region is CASSEPDREGYF. The variable domain in full, completed from reference TRBV5-1 and TRBJ2-3, reads KAGVTQTPRYLIKTRGQQVTLSCSPISGHRSVSWYQQTPGQGLQFLFEYFSETQRNKGNFPGRFSGRQFSNSRSEMNVSTLELGDSALYLCASSEPDREGYFGPGTRLTVL.

The chain combines TRBV7-2 with TRBJ2-7. This CDR3 region has 14 residues. Germline V gene lookup returns CDR1 SGHTA and CDR2 FQGNSA. The chain's CDR3 is CASSLSLHSYEQYF.

The rearrangement uses TRBV18 and TRBJ2-7. CDR3 length equals 12 residues. Germline CDR1 reads KGHSH; CDR2 reads LQKENI. CDR3 amino acids: CASSRRLDEQYF.

The chain uses TRBV15 and TRBJ2-1. The CDR3 totals 15 residues. Looked up from germline, CDR1 is LNHNV and CDR2 is YYDKDF (reference sequence). This CDR3 reads CATSRRGSSYNEQFF.

The rearrangement uses TRBV24-1 and TRBJ2-7; TCRdb's D call, TRBD1, is unchecked because there is no DNA. The CDR3 runs 13 residues. Germline V gene lookup returns CDR1 KGHDR and CDR2 SFDVKD. CDR3 residues: CATGHRGPYEQYF.

The V gene is TRBV28, the J gene TRBJ2-7; with no DNA, the TCRdb D assignment of TRBD1 cannot be verified. CDR3 length equals 14 residues. CDR1 and CDR2 (germline): MDHEN, SYDVKM. The CDR3 region is CASSFFRGGYEQYF.

The rearrangement links TRBV11-2 to TRBJ2-7; the D call from TCRdb, TRBD1, cannot be confirmed without DNA. Germline-derived CDR1 and CDR2 are SGHAT and FQNNGV. The CDR3 loop spans 15 amino acids. The CDR3 here is CASSSSGGITYEQYF.

The chain uses TRBV5-5 and TRBJ2-1; without DNA, the TCRdb call of TRBD1 cannot be checked. Germline loops: CDR1 SGHKS, CDR2 YYEKEE (reference sequence). The CDR3 is 16 residues long. CDR3 sequence reads: CASSLGGAGAYNEQFF. The variable domain in full, completed from reference TRBV5-5 and TRBJ2-1, reads DAGVTQSPTHLIKTRGQQVTLRCSPISGHKSVSWYQQVLGQGPQFIFQYYEKEERGRGNFPDRFSARQFPNYSSELNVNALLLGDSALYLCASSLGGAGAYNEQFFGPGTRLTVL.

V is TRBV20-1 and J is TRBJ1-5; TCRdb names TRBD1, which stays unverified in the absence of DNA. CDR1 and CDR2 (germline): DFQATT, SNEGSKA (reference sequence). CDR3 size: 13 residues. The CDR3 loop reads CSALPGPNQPQHF.

This chain links TRBV3-1 with TRBJ1-1; as DNA is missing, the TRBD1 call by TCRdb cannot be tested. CDR3 length: 16 residues. CDR1 is LGHDT, CDR2 YNNKEL, per germline (reference sequence). CDR3 region: CASSPYGGGTGTEAFF.

The chain uses TRBV20-1 and TRBJ2-1; TCRdb indicates TRBD1, and absent DNA this call remains unverified. Germline V gene data show CDR1 as DFQATT and CDR2 as SNEGSKA (reference sequence). CDR3 size: 15 residues. CDR3 residues: CSARVLVHRGNEQFF.

The rearrangement joins TRBV7-9 to TRBJ2-1; TCRdb proposes TRBD1, but this gene call is untestable without DNA. CDR3 length: 14 amino acids. The germline V gene has CDR1 SEHNR and CDR2 FQNEAQ (reference sequence). This CDR3 reads CASSPLGRSGEQFF.

V is TRBV6-5 and J is TRBJ1-6; the TCRdb D gene call, TRBD1, has no DNA to confirm it. Germline V CDR1 and CDR2: MNHEY, SVGAGI. The CDR3 is 18 amino acids. Here the CDR3 reads CASRSARRQGRDNSPLHF.

V and J are TRBV5-6 and TRBJ2-1; no DNA is available, so the TRBD2 call from TCRdb remains unchecked. Germline V gene sequence: CDR1 SGHDT, CDR2 YYEEEE. The CDR3 sequence is 12 residues long. CDR3 protein: CASSFVAGGLFF. Full variable domain (missing parts from reference TRBV5-6 and TRBJ2-1): DAGVTQSPTHLIKTRGQQVTLRCSPKSGHDTVSWYQQALGQGPQFIFQYYEEEERQRGNFPDRFSGHQFPNYSSELNVNALLLGDSALYLCASSFVAGGLFFGPGTRLTVL.

The rearrangement links TRBV6-1 to TRBJ2-1; the TRBD2 assignment by TCRdb is unverifiable without DNA. CDR3 length equals 16 residues. CDR1 MNHNS and CDR2 SASEGT come from the germline V gene. This CDR3 is CASSRTSGGAYNEQFF.

The genes are TRBV11-2 and TRBJ2-7. CDR1 and CDR2 (germline): SGHAT, FQNNGV. The CDR3 contains 14 residues. The chain's CDR3 is CASSPTDRSYEQYF. Using reference TRBV11-2 and TRBJ2-7 for the parts outside the CDR3, the full variable domain is EAGVAQSPRYKIIEKRQSVAFWCNPISGHATLYWYQQILGQGPKLLIQFQNNGVVDDSQLPKDRFSAERLKGVDSTLKIQPAKLEDSAVYLCASSPTDRSYEQYFGPGTRLTVT.

This chain connects TRBV29-1 to TRBJ2-7; without DNA, the TCRdb call of TRBD2 cannot be checked. Germline CDR1 and CDR2: SQVTM and ANQGSEA. This CDR3 region has 14 residues. The CDR3 sequence: CSVKASGLTYEQYF.

V gene TRBV5-1 combines with J gene TRBJ2-4; no DNA is available, so the TRBD2 call from TCRdb remains unchecked. Germline V gene lookup returns CDR1 SGHRS and CDR2 YFSETQ. This CDR3 has 16 residues. The CDR3 here is CASSRGQALRPNIQYF.

The chain couples TRBV6-1 to TRBJ1-1; the TCRdb call, TRBD1, lacks DNA for checking. The V gene's germline CDR1 is MNHNS and CDR2 SASEGT. The CDR3 length is 14 residues. CDR3 region: CASKTGGEETEAFF.

V usage is TRBV9 and J usage is TRBJ2-2. The germline V gene encodes CDR1 SGDLS and CDR2 YYNGEE. This CDR3 spans 15 amino acids. CDR3 loop: CASSVTIGVTGELFF. Drawing the rest from reference TRBV9 and TRBJ2-2, the complete variable domain is DSGVTQTPKHLITATGQRVTLRCSPRSGDLSVYWYQQSLDQGLQFLIQYYNGEERAKGNILERFSAQQFPDLHSELNLSSLELGDSALYFCASSVTIGVTGELFFGEGSRLTVL.